One and the same sample provided the 8 T cell receptor beta chains below, sequenced in a study of identifying expanded T cells in peripheral blood. Profiled with immunoSEQ multiplex PCR; TCRdb holds only in-frame clones, not every one. The table has 97,000 or so clones, around 88% seen once. Material: blood. These receptors were obtained from a person aged 18-70 years in good health.

The V and J genes are TRBV7-2 and TRBJ1-2; weak D call: TRBD1 (5 bases). Germline CDR1 and CDR2: SGHTA and FQGNSA. The ends were cut back, 1 base at V and 4 bases at J, with 10 bases in the middle. The CDR3 contains 14 residues. For the CDR3, the DNA is TGTGCCAGCAGCTTAGGGAGGGGAAGCTATGGCTACACCTTC. It is translated as CASSLGRGSYGYTF.

V usage is TRBV6-1 and J usage is TRBJ1-4; D perhaps matches TRBD1 (5 bases). CDR1 and CDR2 (germline): MNHNS, SASEGT. V lost 3 bases and J lost 7, with 15 bases in between. The CDR3 length is 15 residues. The CDR3 DNA reads as TGTGCCAGCAGTGATTCCGGGGGGAGGAGTGAAAAACTGTTTTTT. This codes for CASSDSGGRSEKLFF.

The CDR3 is CASSQGQDVAKNIQYF. CDR3 nucleotides: TGCGCCAGCAGCCAAGGACAGGACGTAGCCAAAAACATTCAGTACTTC. The rearrangement joins TRBV4-1 to TRBJ2-4; a possible D gene is TRBD1 (6 bases). Germline assignment: CDR1 MGHRA and CDR2 YSYEKL. V lost 1 base and J lost 0, with 10 bases in between. The CDR3 is made up of 16 amino acids.

The chain has TRBV28 and TRBJ2-3; TRBD1 aligns across 7 bases. CDR3 size: 15 residues. Per germline, CDR1 MDHEN and CDR2 SYDVKM. V shed 2 bases, J shed 1 base, and the junction held 3 bases outside the gene matches. CDR3 DNA: TGTGCCAGCAGTTTAGGGACAGTACGCACAGATACGCAGTATTTT. This gives the protein CASSLGTVRTDTQYF.

The genes are TRBV25-1 and TRBJ2-5; 8 nucleotides agree with TRBD1. The germline V gene encodes CDR1 MGHDK and CDR2 SYGVNS. Trimming took 2 bases from V and 5 from J; bases not matched to a gene: 4. The CDR3 has 14 amino acids. CDR3 sequence: CASSEHRGWETQYF. For the CDR3, the DNA is TGTGCCAGCAGTGAACACAGGGGGTGGGAGACCCAGTACTTC.

The rearrangement joins TRBV6-1 to TRBJ1-1; D unclear. V gave up 4 bases and J gave up 3 bases, with 3 bases separating them. Germline lookup yields CDR1 MNHNS and CDR2 SASEGT. The CDR3 loop spans 11 amino acids. DNA of the CDR3: TGTGCCAGCAGTGCAGACACTGAAGCTTTCTTT. Protein product: CASSADTEAFF.

V gene TRBV5-1 combines with J gene TRBJ1-1; 9 bases are shared with TRBD1. Germline V gene data show CDR1 as SGHRS and CDR2 as YFSETQ. The CDR3 runs 17 residues. V lost 0 bases and J lost 1; bases outside the gene matches: 7. This chain's CDR3 is CASSLERVGQGNTEAFF. CDR3 sequence (DNA): TGCGCCAGCAGCTTGGAGAGGGTGGGACAGGGGAACACTGAAGCTTTCTTT.

V is TRBV19 and J is TRBJ1-6; TRBD1 matches 9 bases. The CDR3 runs 15 residues. The J segment lost 7 bases and the V segment lost 6 bases, leaving 7 bases of the junction unmatched. CDR1 and CDR2 (germline): LNHDA, SQIVND (reference sequence). The CDR3 DNA is TGTGCCAGTAGAGAACAGGGGGCGACCAATTCACCCCTCCACTTT. Protein product: CASREQGATNSPLHF.